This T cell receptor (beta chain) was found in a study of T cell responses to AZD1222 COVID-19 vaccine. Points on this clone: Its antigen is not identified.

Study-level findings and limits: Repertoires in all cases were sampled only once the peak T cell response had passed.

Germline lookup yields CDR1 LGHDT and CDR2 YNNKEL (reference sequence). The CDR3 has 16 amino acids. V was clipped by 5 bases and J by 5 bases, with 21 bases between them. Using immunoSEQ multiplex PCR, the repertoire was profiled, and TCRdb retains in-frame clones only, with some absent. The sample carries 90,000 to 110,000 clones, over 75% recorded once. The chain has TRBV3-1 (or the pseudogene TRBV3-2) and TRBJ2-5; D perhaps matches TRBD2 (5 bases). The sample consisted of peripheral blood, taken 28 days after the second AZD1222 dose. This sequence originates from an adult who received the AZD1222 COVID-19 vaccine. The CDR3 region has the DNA TGTGCCAGCAGCTCTTCTAGCTTTCGGTTCAGGGAGACCCAGTACTTC. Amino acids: CASSSSSFRFRETQYF.